This entry concerns a single T cell receptor beta chain. As yet, its antigen is unknown. This specimen comes from a study of CD8+CD57+ T cells in acquired aplastic anemia. Background on the study: CD4+ and CD8+ cells, once sorted, gave DNA averaging roughly 3.2 ug. Overall study findings and caveats: A significant difference in CD8+ Simpson's diversity between patients and controls was not found. Patients shared around 30 CD8+ CDR3 sequences with controls.

CDR3 and TCR beta VDJ profiling relied on genomic DNA as the template. In TCRdb, the reads were re-called with MiXCR into one record per CDR3 protein. The sample lists roughly 160,000 distinct CDR3 sequences, less than 60% occurring once. Patients chosen for sequencing had shown CD8+CD57+ cell expansion by flow cytometry. At the time of blood sampling, patients had not yet received any therapy. Material: sorted CD4+, CD8+, or CD8+CD57+ T cells (not recorded which) from PBMCs. The origin of this receptor is a human donor with aplastic anemia.

CDR3 in DNA: TGTGCCATCAGTGAGCGGGGGTTGCACACTGAAGCTTTCTTT. It is translated as CAISERGLHTEAFF. V and J are TRBV10-3 and TRBJ1-1, with D possibly matching TRBD1 (5 bases). Trimming took 2 bases from V and 3 from J, leaving 10 bases between them. Germline assignment: CDR1 ENHRY and CDR2 SYGVKD. The CDR3 runs to 14 residues.